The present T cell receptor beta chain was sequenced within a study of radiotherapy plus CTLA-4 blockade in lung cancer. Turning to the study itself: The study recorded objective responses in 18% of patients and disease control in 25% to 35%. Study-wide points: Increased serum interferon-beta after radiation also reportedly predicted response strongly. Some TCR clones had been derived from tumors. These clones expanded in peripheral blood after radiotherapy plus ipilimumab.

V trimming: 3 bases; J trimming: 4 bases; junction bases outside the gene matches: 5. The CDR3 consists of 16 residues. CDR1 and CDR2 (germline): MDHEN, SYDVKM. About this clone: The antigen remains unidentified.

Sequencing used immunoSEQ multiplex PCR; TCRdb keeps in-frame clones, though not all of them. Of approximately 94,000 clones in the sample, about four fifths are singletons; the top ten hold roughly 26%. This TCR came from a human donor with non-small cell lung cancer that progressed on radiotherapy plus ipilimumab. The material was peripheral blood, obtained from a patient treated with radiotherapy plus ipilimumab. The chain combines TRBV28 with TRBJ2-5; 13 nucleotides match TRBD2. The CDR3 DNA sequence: TGTGCCAGCAGTTTGGGACTAGCGGGACCCGTAGAGACCCAGTACTTC. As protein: CASSLGLAGPVETQYF.